This TCR beta chain was identified in a study of CD8 T cells in ankylosing spondylitis. TCRdb passed the 5' RACE reads through MiXCR, listing each CDR3 protein once. This table has fewer than 550,000 distinct CDR3 sequences, approximately 5% appearing once. This clonotype was counted ten times or more. No antigen is known for it. The CDR3 has 14 amino acids. V lost 0 bases and J lost 0, with 5 bases in between. Study outcomes and limitations: What seemed typical of ankylosing spondylitis blood was a TCR beta motif built from roughly eight highly homologous variants. Reportedly, disease-linked clones are significantly enriched in ankylosing spondylitis patients' matched synovial fluid.

This chain joins TRBV12-3 or TRBV12-4 and TRBJ1-2, with a tentative D call TRBD1 (5 bases). The sequenced sample consisted of blood, either unsorted or a sorted T cell fraction (not recorded which). The sequence came from a male donor with ankylosing spondylitis. The chain's CDR3 is CASSLAGANYGYTF. Here the CDR3 DNA reads TGTGCCAGCAGTTTAGCGGGGGCTAACTATGGCTACACCTTC.